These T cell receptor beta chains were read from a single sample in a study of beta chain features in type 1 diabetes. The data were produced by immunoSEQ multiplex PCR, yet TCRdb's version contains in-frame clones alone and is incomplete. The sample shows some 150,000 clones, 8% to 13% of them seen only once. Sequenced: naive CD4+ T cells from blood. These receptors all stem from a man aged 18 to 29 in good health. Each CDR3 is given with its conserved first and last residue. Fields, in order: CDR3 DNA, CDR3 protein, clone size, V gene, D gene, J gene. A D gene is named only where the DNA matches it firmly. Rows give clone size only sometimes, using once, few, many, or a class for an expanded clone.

CDR3 DNA: TGTGCCAGCAGCATTAGCGGGGGGGCTGGTGATGAGCAGTTCTTC
CDR3 protein: CASSISGGAGDEQFF
clone size: NA
V gene: TRBV7-2
D gene: TRBD2
J gene: TRBJ2-1

CDR3 DNA: TGCGCCAGCACCCCCGGGACAGTGATAGAAGAGACCCAGTACTTC
CDR3 protein: CASTPGTVIEETQYF
clone size: NA
V gene: TRBV5-1
D gene: TRBD1
J gene: TRBJ2-5

CDR3 DNA: TGTGCCAGCAGCGTAGAAGGGGGCGAGCAGTACTTC
CDR3 protein: CASSVEGGEQYF
clone size: NA
V gene: TRBV9
D gene: NA
J gene: TRBJ2-7

CDR3 DNA: TGTGCCAGCAGTGTATTCCTAGCGGGGGGCCAGGGCGAGACCCAGTACTTC
CDR3 protein: CASSVFLAGGQGETQYF
clone size: NA
V gene: TRBV25-1
D gene: TRBD2
J gene: TRBJ2-5

CDR3 DNA: TGCGCCAGCAGCCAAGATGCTCAGGGGTCTGGCTACACCTTC
CDR3 protein: CASSQDAQGSGYTF
clone size: NA
V gene: TRBV4-3
D gene: NA
J gene: TRBJ1-2

CDR3 DNA: TGTGCCAGCAGCCCCCCTTCGGGGACATATGGCTACACCTTC
CDR3 protein: CASSPPSGTYGYTF
clone size: few
V gene: TRBV7-9
D gene: NA
J gene: TRBJ1-2

CDR3 DNA: TGTGCCAGCAGCCGGGGACAGGTTGTAGATACGCAGTATTTT
CDR3 protein: CASSRGQVVDTQYF
clone size: few
V gene: TRBV7-2
D gene: TRBD1
J gene: TRBJ2-3

CDR3 DNA: TGTGCCAGTAGTGTTTCTAGCGGGGGGGCCAATGAGCAGTTCTTC
CDR3 protein: CASSVSSGGANEQFF
clone size: few
V gene: TRBV19
D gene: TRBD2
J gene: TRBJ2-1

CDR3 DNA: TGTGCCAGCAGTTCCCGAATAGCGGGGGTCCACAATGAGCAGTTCTTC
CDR3 protein: CASSSRIAGVHNEQFF
clone size: few
V gene: TRBV28
D gene: TRBD2
J gene: TRBJ2-1

CDR3 DNA: TGTGCCAGCAGCGTCAGGGGCAATCAGCCCCAGCATTTT
CDR3 protein: CASSVRGNQPQHF
clone size: many
V gene: TRBV5-6
D gene: NA
J gene: TRBJ1-5

CDR3 DNA: TGTGCCAGCAGTTCAGACAGGGCCTACGAGCAGTACTTC
CDR3 protein: CASSSDRAYEQYF
clone size: few
V gene: TRBV6-6
D gene: TRBD1
J gene: TRBJ2-7

CDR3 DNA: TGTGCCATCAGTAAAGGGCGCAGGGGCAGGGACAACCAAGAGACCCAGTACTTC
CDR3 protein: CAISKGRRGRDNQETQYF
clone size: few
V gene: TRBV10-3
D gene: NA
J gene: TRBJ2-5

CDR3 DNA: TGTGCCAGCAGCCAGGGGACGGACTCTGGAAACACCATATATTTT
CDR3 protein: CASSQGTDSGNTIYF
clone size: few
V gene: TRBV5-4
D gene: NA
J gene: TRBJ1-3

CDR3 DNA: TGTGCCAGCAGTTGGACATCGCCAGGACTGTTTTTT
CDR3 protein: CASSWTSPGLFF
clone size: NA
V gene: TRBV2
D gene: NA
J gene: TRBJ1-4

CDR3 DNA: TGTGCCAGCAGTAACGCGGGGACCTCGGGCACCGGGGAGCTGTTTTTT
CDR3 protein: CASSNAGTSGTGELFF
clone size: NA
V gene: TRBV6-6
D gene: NA
J gene: TRBJ2-2

CDR3 DNA: TGTGCCAGCAGCATGGCGAGGGGGGACAGGGACTACGAGCAGTACTTC
CDR3 protein: CASSMARGDRDYEQYF
clone size: few
V gene: TRBV21-1
D gene: NA
J gene: TRBJ2-7

CDR3 DNA: TGTGCCAGCAGCCAAGATCTTCGGGGTTCTCGACAAGAGACCCAGTACTTC
CDR3 protein: CASSQDLRGSRQETQYF
clone size: NA
V gene: TRBV14
D gene: NA
J gene: TRBJ2-5

CDR3 DNA: TGTGCCAGCAGCGGGGACAGAGGGCAGCCCCAGCATTTT
CDR3 protein: CASSGDRGQPQHF
clone size: many
V gene: TRBV9
D gene: TRBD1
J gene: TRBJ1-5

CDR3 DNA: TGTGCCAGCAGGAAGACTAGTGAGGAGACCCAGTACTTC
CDR3 protein: CASRKTSEETQYF
clone size: NA
V gene: TRBV7-9
D gene: NA
J gene: TRBJ2-5

CDR3 DNA: TGTGCCAGCAGCCCCCCGGGAGATACGCAGTATTTT
CDR3 protein: CASSPPGDTQYF
clone size: many
V gene: TRBV7-9
D gene: NA
J gene: TRBJ2-3

CDR3 DNA: TGCGCCAGCAGCTTACAGGGCACCGGGGAGCTGTTTTTT
CDR3 protein: CASSLQGTGELFF
clone size: NA
V gene: TRBV5-1
D gene: NA
J gene: TRBJ2-2

CDR3 DNA: TGTGCCAGCAGCGCGGGACAGGGGGCGAAGCCCCAGCATTTT
CDR3 protein: CASSAGQGAKPQHF
clone size: NA
V gene: TRBV2
D gene: TRBD1
J gene: TRBJ1-5

CDR3 DNA: TGTGCCAGCAGCGAACAGGGACCGCTATATAATTCACCCCTCCACTTT
CDR3 protein: CASSEQGPLYNSPLHF
clone size: few
V gene: TRBV7-9
D gene: NA
J gene: TRBJ1-6

CDR3 DNA: TGTGCCAGCATAGGACAGGGGGCTTACAATGAGCAGTTCTTC
CDR3 protein: CASIGQGAYNEQFF
clone size: few
V gene: TRBV28
D gene: TRBD1
J gene: TRBJ2-1

CDR3 DNA: TGTGCCAGCAGTGAATCGCGGGGGGGCCCCTACGAGCAGTACTTC
CDR3 protein: CASSESRGGPYEQYF
clone size: NA
V gene: TRBV25-1
D gene: TRBD2
J gene: TRBJ2-7

CDR3 DNA: TGTGCCAGCAGTCTTTTGGAGAACCAGCCCCAGCATTTT
CDR3 protein: CASSLLENQPQHF
clone size: few
V gene: TRBV28
D gene: NA
J gene: TRBJ1-5

CDR3 DNA: TGTGCCAGCTCACCAGGGACAGGCTATGGCTACACCTTC
CDR3 protein: CASSPGTGYGYTF
clone size: NA
V gene: TRBV18
D gene: TRBD1
J gene: TRBJ1-2

CDR3 DNA: TGTGCCAGCAGCTTAGCGGGGACAGGGGTCCTCTACGAGCAGTACTTC
CDR3 protein: CASSLAGTGVLYEQYF
clone size: few
V gene: TRBV7-2
D gene: TRBD1
J gene: TRBJ2-7

CDR3 DNA: TGTGCCAGCAGCTTACATGGTGGACAGACGTACGAGCAGTACTTC
CDR3 protein: CASSLHGGQTYEQYF
clone size: NA
V gene: TRBV7-9
D gene: NA
J gene: TRBJ2-7

CDR3 DNA: TGTGCCAGCAGTGCCTTAGCGGGGGGGTCAAGTAATGAGCAGTTCTTC
CDR3 protein: CASSALAGGSSNEQFF
clone size: few
V gene: TRBV27
D gene: TRBD2
J gene: TRBJ2-1

CDR3 DNA: TGCGCCAGCAGCCAAGAATTAGCGGGGGGCTGGGCAGATACGCAGTATTTT
CDR3 protein: CASSQELAGGWADTQYF
clone size: few
V gene: TRBV4-3
D gene: TRBD2
J gene: TRBJ2-3

CDR3 DNA: TGTGCCAGCAGCCAAGACAGGGGGCCATACGAGCAGTACTTC
CDR3 protein: CASSQDRGPYEQYF
clone size: NA
V gene: TRBV2
D gene: TRBD1
J gene: TRBJ2-7

CDR3 DNA: TGTGCCAGCAGCTTAGCAGGGAGTAACTATGGCTACACCTTC
CDR3 protein: CASSLAGSNYGYTF
clone size: NA
V gene: TRBV7-9
D gene: NA
J gene: TRBJ1-2

CDR3 DNA: TGCGCCAGCAGCTCCCGCGCGGGTGACCTTGAGCAGTTCTTC
CDR3 protein: CASSSRAGDLEQFF
clone size: few
V gene: TRBV4-3
D gene: NA
J gene: TRBJ2-1

CDR3 DNA: TGTGCCAGCAGCGTAAGCGCGACAGGGAACACCGGGGAGCTGTTTTTT
CDR3 protein: CASSVSATGNTGELFF
clone size: few
V gene: TRBV9
D gene: NA
J gene: TRBJ2-2

CDR3 DNA: TGTGCCAGCAGCTTATCTTGGGCAGCTTCCTACAATGAGCAGTTCTTC
CDR3 protein: CASSLSWAASYNEQFF
clone size: few
V gene: TRBV7-2
D gene: NA
J gene: TRBJ2-1

CDR3 DNA: TGTGCCAGCAGCCCACAGGGGGGATCCCAAGAGACCCAGTACTTC
CDR3 protein: CASSPQGGSQETQYF
clone size: few
V gene: TRBV7-6
D gene: TRBD1
J gene: TRBJ2-5

CDR3 DNA: TGTGCCAGCAGCCAGCGGGACAGGGGAGAGACTGAAGCTTTCTTT
CDR3 protein: CASSQRDRGETEAFF
clone size: NA
V gene: TRBV7-2
D gene: TRBD1
J gene: TRBJ1-1

CDR3 DNA: TGTGCCTGGACTAGCGGGGCTTACGAGCAGTACTTC
CDR3 protein: CAWTSGAYEQYF
clone size: many
V gene: TRBV30
D gene: TRBD2
J gene: TRBJ2-7

CDR3 DNA: TGTGCCAGCAGCCCCCAAGGGACTAGCGGGGGGAAGTTTTTC
CDR3 protein: CASSPQGTSGGKFF
clone size: NA
V gene: TRBV7-6
D gene: TRBD2
J gene: TRBJ2-7

CDR3 DNA: TGTGCCAGCAGCTTAGGAGGACTAGCGGGGCGAACAAACACAGATACGCAGTATTTT
CDR3 protein: CASSLGGLAGRTNTDTQYF
clone size: few
V gene: TRBV7-2
D gene: TRBD2
J gene: TRBJ2-3

CDR3 DNA: TGTGCCAGCAGTGCCGACATCTATGGCTACACCTTC
CDR3 protein: CASSADIYGYTF
clone size: NA
V gene: TRBV2
D gene: NA
J gene: TRBJ1-2

CDR3 DNA: TGTGCCAGCAGCTTATACAACCAAGAGACCCAGTACTTC
CDR3 protein: CASSLYNQETQYF
clone size: NA
V gene: TRBV11-3
D gene: NA
J gene: TRBJ2-5

CDR3 DNA: TGTGCCAGCAGATCCAGGGATACGAAGCAGTACTTC
CDR3 protein: CASRSRDTKQYF
clone size: NA
V gene: TRBV6-5
D gene: NA
J gene: TRBJ2-7

CDR3 DNA: TGTGCCAGCAGTTACTCCGGGGGAAGTAATTCACCCCTCCACTTT
CDR3 protein: CASSYSGGSNSPLHF
clone size: NA
V gene: TRBV6-5
D gene: NA
J gene: TRBJ1-6

CDR3 DNA: TGCGCCAGCAGCCAAGATTTGCTAGCGGGGGGGCTCCCCTCCTACAATGAGCAGTTCTTC
CDR3 protein: CASSQDLLAGGLPSYNEQFF
clone size: NA
V gene: TRBV4-3
D gene: TRBD2
J gene: TRBJ2-1

CDR3 DNA: TGCGCCAGCAGCTTGCCTACGGACACCATATATTTT
CDR3 protein: CASSLPTDTIYF
clone size: few
V gene: TRBV5-1
D gene: NA
J gene: TRBJ1-3

CDR3 DNA: TGTGCCAGCAGCGCAACCATACAGGGACGGGGCATGGAAAACATTCAGTACTTC
CDR3 protein: CASSATIQGRGMENIQYF
clone size: few
V gene: TRBV11-2
D gene: NA
J gene: TRBJ2-4

CDR3 DNA: TGTGCCATCGGAGCGGTGGACGGGGAGCTGTTTTTT
CDR3 protein: CAIGAVDGELFF
clone size: NA
V gene: TRBV10-3
D gene: NA
J gene: TRBJ2-2

CDR3 DNA: TGTGCCAGCAGTTTAGCGGGGGGACATATCTCCTACGAGCAGTACTTC
CDR3 protein: CASSLAGGHISYEQYF
clone size: few
V gene: TRBV28
D gene: TRBD2
J gene: TRBJ2-7

CDR3 DNA: TGTGCCAGCAGTTACAATCTAGCGGGAGATACGCAGTATTTT
CDR3 protein: CASSYNLAGDTQYF
clone size: NA
V gene: TRBV6-5
D gene: TRBD2
J gene: TRBJ2-3

CDR3 DNA: TGTGCCATCAGTGGGGGACAGGGGATTGGCTACACCTTC
CDR3 protein: CAISGGQGIGYTF
clone size: once
V gene: TRBV10-3
D gene: TRBD1
J gene: TRBJ1-2

CDR3 DNA: TGTGCCAGCAGCTCGGGACACCTCTTC
CDR3 protein: CASSSGHLF
clone size: NA
V gene: TRBV5-6
D gene: NA
J gene: TRBJ2-7

CDR3 DNA: TGTGCCAGCTCGACCAACAGGGGGCGTAGTCAGCCCCAGCATTTT
CDR3 protein: CASSTNRGRSQPQHF
clone size: NA
V gene: TRBV18
D gene: TRBD1
J gene: TRBJ1-5

CDR3 DNA: TGTGCCAGCACCCGATGGGGGGAAGGGGCCAAAAACATTCAGTACTTC
CDR3 protein: CASTRWGEGAKNIQYF
clone size: few
V gene: TRBV5-4
D gene: NA
J gene: TRBJ2-4

CDR3 DNA: TGTGCCAGCAGTTATCCTGGACGGGACTACGAGCAGTACTTC
CDR3 protein: CASSYPGRDYEQYF
clone size: few
V gene: TRBV6-6
D gene: NA
J gene: TRBJ2-7

CDR3 DNA: TGTGCCAGCAGTTCGGGACAGAGCTACGAGCAGTACTTC
CDR3 protein: CASSSGQSYEQYF
clone size: NA
V gene: TRBV28
D gene: TRBD1
J gene: TRBJ2-7

CDR3 DNA: TGTGCCACCTGGAAAGGGGATGGCACAGATACGCAGTATTTT
CDR3 protein: CATWKGDGTDTQYF
clone size: many
V gene: TRBV15
D gene: NA
J gene: TRBJ2-3

CDR3 DNA: TGTGCCATCAGTACCGGGACTAGCGGGGTGAGCACAGATACGCAGTATTTT
CDR3 protein: CAISTGTSGVSTDTQYF
clone size: few
V gene: TRBV10-3
D gene: TRBD2
J gene: TRBJ2-3